What follows describes a single T cell receptor (beta chain). Its specificity is not known. TCRdb re-derived calls from the RT-PCR reads in MiXCR, one entry per CDR3 protein. Among roughly 650,000 distinct CDR3 sequences listed, approximately 14% were seen once. The CDR3 is 17 residues long. CDR1 and CDR2 (germline): LGHNA, YNFKEQ. The J segment lost 5 bases and the V segment lost 6 bases, leaving 14 bases of the junction unmatched. This specimen belongs to a study of response to subunit inactivated influenza vaccine. Findings and caveats of the study: The authors offered the suggestion that each seasonal influenza vaccination recruits few new T cells.

The chain links TRBV4-2 to TRBJ2-5; the match to TRBD2 covers 11 bases. The sequenced sample was PBMCs from blood, obtained 12 days after vaccination. The sequence was collected from a man over 45 who received an inactivated influenza vaccine. CDR3 amino acids: CASSKNVAGGGSETQYF. DNA of the CDR3: TGTGCCAGCAGTAAAAACGTAGCGGGAGGGGGATCGGAGACCCAGTACTTC.